The 21 T cell receptor beta chains presented below share a single source sample, sequenced in a study of blood T cell repertoires in COVID-19. Profiled with immunoSEQ multiplex PCR; TCRdb holds only in-frame clones, not every one. Among roughly 460,000 clones listed, around nine tenths were seen once. The sequencing input was peripheral blood. The receptor source for this set is a man between 18 and 35 years old with COVID-19, enrolled during active disease.

The chain combines TRBV5-1 with TRBJ1-6; 10 bases line up with TRBD1. The CDR3 sequence is 16 residues long. Germline values: CDR1 SGHRS, CDR2 YFSETQ. Losses at the gene ends were 3 bases for V and 9 bases for J; bases not matched to a gene: 9. In nucleotides, the CDR3 is TGCGCCAGCAGCTGGGGACCGGACAGGGGGAGTTCACCCCTCCACTTT. Translation: CASSWGPDRGSSPLHF.

CDR3 loop: CASSSGGQASGNTIYF. The CDR3 coding sequence is TGCGCCAGCAGCTCTGGCGGACAGGCCTCTGGAAACACCATATATTTT. This chain links TRBV5-1 with TRBJ1-3, with 7 bases fitting TRBD1. CDR1 SGHRS and CDR2 YFSETQ come from the germline V gene. V trimming: 3 bases; J trimming: 0 bases; junction bases outside the gene matches: 6. CDR3 size: 16 residues.

The table lists this clone with a count of one. The chain joins TRBV11-3 to TRBJ2-1; D may be TRBD2 (6 bases). The CDR3 totals 14 residues. Trimming left V 3 bases short and J 0 bases short, with 6 bases between. From germline, CDR1 is SGHNT and CDR2 YENEEA. CDR3 DNA: TGTGCCAGCAGCTTCGGGAGCTCCTACAATGAGCAGTTCTTC. Its translation is CASSFGSSYNEQFF. The whole variable domain, filled in from reference TRBV11-3 and TRBJ2-1, reads EAGVVQSPRYKIIEKKQPVAFWCNPISGHNTLYWYLQNLGQGPELLIRYENEEAVDDSQLPKDRFSAERLKGVDSTLKIQPAELGDSAVYLCASSFGSSYNEQFFGPGTRLTVL.

The rearrangement uses TRBV7-9 and TRBJ1-1; D is possibly TRBD1 (6 bases). The germline gives CDR1 SEHNR, CDR2 FQNEAQ (reference sequence). Trimming cost V 6 bases and J 4 bases, with 12 bases left between them. The CDR3 is made up of 13 amino acids. The CDR3 reads CASSYRAGTEAFF. Written as DNA, the CDR3 is TGTGCCAGCAGTTACAGGGCCGGCACTGAAGCTTTCTTT.

Here the CDR3 reads CASSQEHVGTAYEQYF. CDR3 DNA: TGCGCCAGCAGCCAAGAACACGTCGGGACAGCCTACGAGCAGTACTTC. The chain uses TRBV4-1 and TRBJ2-7; TRBD1 aligns across 7 bases. There are 16 residues in the CDR3. Per germline, CDR1 MGHRA and CDR2 YSYEKL. Trimming cost V 0 bases and J 2 bases; bases outside gene matches: 7.

CDR3 DNA: TGTGCCAGCAGCCCCCCCCCGAGGGTCTCTGGAAACACCATATATTTT. This codes for CASSPPPRVSGNTIYF. V is TRBV13 and J is TRBJ1-3; D is unclear. Looked up from germline, CDR1 is PRHDT and CDR2 is FYEKMQ (reference sequence). There are 16 residues in the CDR3. Trimming shortened V by 5 bases and J by 0 bases, and 14 bases separated the two germline ends.

The chain is built from TRBV11-3 and TRBJ2-3; 7 bases line up with TRBD2. Germline V gene data show CDR1 as SGHNT and CDR2 as YENEEA. V was pared by 2 bases and J by 0 bases, with 8 bases of the junction left unmatched. This CDR3 is built from 17 residues. The CDR3 reads CASSLRPGGTSTDTQYF. The DNA for the CDR3 is TGTGCCAGCAGCTTACGACCGGGGGGAACTAGCACAGATACGCAGTATTTT.

The chain is built from TRBV7-8 and TRBJ2-6; 11 bases map to TRBD1. The trim removed 3 bases at V and 4 bases at J, leaving 8 bases unmatched. CDR1 SGHVS and CDR2 FQNEAQ come from the germline V gene. The CDR3 runs 18 residues. Here the CDR3 reads CASSFADRGLLGANVLTF. CDR3 nucleotides: TGTGCCAGCAGCTTTGCGGACAGGGGGCTGTTGGGGGCCAACGTCCTGACTTTC.

The chain uses TRBV11-2 and TRBJ2-1; 14 bases agree with TRBD2. Germline trimming cut 6 bases from V and 6 bases from J; bases unmatched to any gene: 4. CDR1 is SGHAT and CDR2 is FQNNGV in the germline V gene. This CDR3 has 15 amino acids. CDR3 loop: CASRTTSGRANEQFF. For the CDR3, the DNA is TGTGCCAGCAGGACGACTAGCGGGAGGGCCAATGAGCAGTTCTTC.

This clone has just one count. The junction departs from the called germline gene at one end, perhaps through a read error. This chain connects TRBV7-9 to TRBJ2-4, with 9 bases that match TRBD1. The CDR3 loop spans 16 amino acids. The germline CDR1 and CDR2 sequences are SEHNR and FQNEAQ (reference sequence). The CDR3 DNA reads as TGTGCCAGCGGCTTGGGACAGGGTGGAGCCAAAAACATTCAGTACTTC. It translates to CASGLGQGGAKNIQYF.

The chain is built from TRBV4-1 and TRBJ2-3; TRBD2 matches at 12 bases. There are 16 residues in the CDR3. V was pared by 5 bases and J by 5 bases, with 8 bases of the junction left unmatched. Per the germline V gene, CDR1 is MGHRA and CDR2 is YSYEKL. CDR3 nucleotides: TGCGCCAGCAGCTCTCGACTAGCGGGAGCCAGAGATACGCAGTATTTT. Translated: CASSSRLAGARDTQYF.

This clone was seen repeatedly, ten times or more. The rearrangement joins TRBV13 to TRBJ2-7; 12 bases align to TRBD2. Germline-derived CDR1 and CDR2 are PRHDT and FYEKMQ (reference sequence). V gave up 4 bases and J gave up 3 bases; unmatched junction bases: 7. This CDR3 comprises 16 residues. In nucleotides, the CDR3 is TGTGCCAGCAGCTCTACCCTGACTAGCGGGAGCTACGAGCAGTACTTC. This sequence encodes CASSSTLTSGSYEQYF.

The chain's CDR3 is CASSSDRTSGRLTDTQYF. As DNA, the CDR3 is TGTGCCAGCAGCTCAGATAGGACTAGCGGGAGGTTGACAGATACGCAGTATTTT. The V call is TRBV7-9, the J call TRBJ2-3; TRBD2 matches 14 bases. The CDR3 contains 18 residues. V lost 4 bases and J lost 3; bases outside the gene matches: 9. The V gene's germline CDR1 is SEHNR and CDR2 FQNEAQ (reference sequence). Full variable domain (outside the CDR3, taken from reference TRBV7-9 and TRBJ2-3): DTGVSQNPRHKITKRGQNVTFRCDPISEHNRLYWYRQTLGQGPEFLTYFQNEAQLEKSRLLSDRFSAERPKGSFSTLEIQRTEQGDSAMYLCASSSDRTSGRLTDTQYFGPGTRLTVL.

V and J are TRBV2 and TRBJ2-5; D is perhaps TRBD1 (6 bases). Deletions cut 5 bases from V and 1 base from J, with 11 bases between. The CDR3 length is 14 residues. In germline, CDR1 is SNHLY, CDR2 FYNNEI. The CDR3 region has the DNA TGTGCCAGCAGTAAGGACAGCTTCCAAGAGACCCAGTACTTC. Translation gives CASSKDSFQETQYF.

The chain uses TRBV2 and TRBJ2-3; TRBD2 matches 9 bases. After removal of 4 bases from V and 1 base from J, the junction contained 12 bases not matched to a gene. This CDR3 has 18 amino acids. CDR1 SNHLY and CDR2 FYNNEI come from the germline V gene. The CDR3: CASSVRLAVLGGTDTQYF. CDR3 nucleotides: TGTGCCAGCAGTGTTAGACTAGCGGTACTGGGGGGCACAGATACGCAGTATTTT. The variable domain in full, completed from reference TRBV2 and TRBJ2-3, reads EPEVTQTPSHQVTQMGQEVILRCVPISNHLYFYWYRQILGQKVEFLVSFYNNEISEKSEIFDDQFSVERPDGSNFTLKIRSTKLEDSAMYFCASSVRLAVLGGTDTQYFGPGTRLTVL.

This rearrangement joins TRBV4-1 to TRBJ2-5; 7 bases are shared with TRBD2. V shed 0 bases, J shed 4 bases, and the junction held 5 bases outside the gene matches. The CDR3 is 15 amino acids. In germline, CDR1 is MGHRA, CDR2 YSYEKL. Here the CDR3 reads CASSQDTSGAETQYF. The CDR3 coding sequence is TGCGCCAGCAGCCAAGATACCAGCGGGGCAGAGACCCAGTACTTC.

The chain has TRBV5-1 and TRBJ2-3; the D gene is possibly TRBD1 (6 bases). The CDR3 sequence is 15 residues long. Germline V gene sequence: CDR1 SGHRS, CDR2 YFSETQ. V gave up 3 bases and J gave up 3 bases, with 14 bases separating them. CDR3 in DNA: TGCGCCAGCAGCTCAGGGGACCTTAGAACAGATACGCAGTATTTT. Its translation is CASSSGDLRTDTQYF.

The sample holds one count of this clone. CDR3 amino acids: CSYGGANTDTQYF. The DNA of the CDR3 is TGCAGCTACGGGGGGGCGAACACAGATACGCAGTATTTT. The chain combines TRBV29-1 with TRBJ2-3; 8 positions agree with TRBD2. Germline V CDR1 and CDR2: SQVTM, ANQGSEA. The CDR3 consists of 13 residues. The trim removed 8 bases at V and 2 bases at J, leaving 6 bases unmatched.

The chain links TRBV4-1 to TRBJ1-1; the D gene is possibly TRBD1 (5 bases). This CDR3 contains 16 residues. Germline CDR1 is MGHRA and CDR2 is YSYEKL. V was trimmed by 4 bases and J by 3 bases, leaving 18 bases between them. For the CDR3, the DNA is TGCGCCAGCAGCCCACCCACTGCAGGGCTAGACACTGAAGCTTTCTTT. Its protein is CASSPPTAGLDTEAFF.

V and J are TRBV4-1 and TRBJ2-1, with TRBD2 as a possible D gene (7 bases). The V end was cut by 4 bases, the J end by 2 bases, with 15 bases between. CDR1 and CDR2 from the germline V gene are MGHRA and YSYEKL. This CDR3 comprises 16 residues. CDR3 amino acids: CASSPPRGGAYNEQFF. The CDR3 region has the DNA TGCGCCAGCAGCCCACCGAGGGGGGGGGCCTACAATGAGCAGTTCTTC.

The rearrangement joins TRBV29-1 to TRBJ1-1; D remains ambiguous. V lost 4 bases to trimming and J lost 11 bases, with 8 bases between them. Germline loops: CDR1 SQVTM, CDR2 ANQGSEA. The CDR3 is made up of 9 amino acids. The CDR3: CSVGQCAFF. Here the CDR3 DNA reads TGCAGCGTTGGGCAGTGTGCTTTCTTT.